This T cell receptor beta chain was identified during a study of memory CD4+ T cells and cytomegalovirus serostatus. Sequencing used immunoSEQ multiplex PCR; TCRdb keeps in-frame clones, though not all of them. The table lists about 52,000 clones, over 60% of them singletons. The sort gate was single viable CD3+CD4+CD8-CD45RO+ cells for memory CD4+ T cells. Trimming took off 5 bases at V and 3 bases at J, with 14 bases between the two ends. Germline V gene lookup returns CDR1 SGHVS and CDR2 FNYEAQ. This CDR3 contains 15 residues. This chain connects TRBV7-6 to TRBJ2-1, with D tentatively TRBD1 (6 bases). The sequence came from an adult in good health and CMV-seropositive. What was sequenced was memory CD4+ T cells from blood. In DNA, the CDR3 is TGTGCCAGCAGCCACCGGGACACGATCTACAATGAGCAGTTCTTC. Translating gives CASSHRDTIYNEQFF.